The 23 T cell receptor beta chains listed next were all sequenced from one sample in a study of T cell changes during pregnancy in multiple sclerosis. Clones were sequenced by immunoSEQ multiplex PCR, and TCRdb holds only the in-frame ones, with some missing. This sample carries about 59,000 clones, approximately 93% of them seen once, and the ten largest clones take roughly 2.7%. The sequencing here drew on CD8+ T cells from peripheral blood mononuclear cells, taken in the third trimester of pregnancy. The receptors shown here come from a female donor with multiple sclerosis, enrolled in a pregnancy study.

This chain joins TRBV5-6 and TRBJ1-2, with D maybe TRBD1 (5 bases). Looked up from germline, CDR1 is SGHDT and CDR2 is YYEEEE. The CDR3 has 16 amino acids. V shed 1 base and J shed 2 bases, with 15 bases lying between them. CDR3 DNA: TGTGCCAGCAGCTTGTCAGGGAGGGGTAACAACTATGGCTACACCTTC. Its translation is CASSLSGRGNNYGYTF.

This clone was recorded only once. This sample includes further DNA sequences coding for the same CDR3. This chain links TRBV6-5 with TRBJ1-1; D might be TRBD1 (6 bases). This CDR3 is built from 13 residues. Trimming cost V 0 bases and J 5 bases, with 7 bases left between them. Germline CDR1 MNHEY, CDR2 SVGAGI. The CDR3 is CASSYSGGTEAFF. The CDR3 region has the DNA TGTGCCAGCAGTTACTCAGGGGGAACTGAAGCTTTCTTT.

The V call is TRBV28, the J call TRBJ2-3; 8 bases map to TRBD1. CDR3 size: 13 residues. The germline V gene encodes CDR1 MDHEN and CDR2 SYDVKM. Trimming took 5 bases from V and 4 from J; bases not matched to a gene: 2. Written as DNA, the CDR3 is TGTGCCAGCAGTCTACAGGGGGCAGATACGCAGTATTTT. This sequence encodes CASSLQGADTQYF.

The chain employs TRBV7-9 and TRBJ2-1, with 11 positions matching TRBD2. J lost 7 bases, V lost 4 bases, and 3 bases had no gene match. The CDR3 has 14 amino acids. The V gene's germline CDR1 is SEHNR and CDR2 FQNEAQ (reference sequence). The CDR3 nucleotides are TGTGCCAGCAGCTCTCCTAGCGGGAGGAATGAGCAGTTCTTC. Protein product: CASSSPSGRNEQFF.

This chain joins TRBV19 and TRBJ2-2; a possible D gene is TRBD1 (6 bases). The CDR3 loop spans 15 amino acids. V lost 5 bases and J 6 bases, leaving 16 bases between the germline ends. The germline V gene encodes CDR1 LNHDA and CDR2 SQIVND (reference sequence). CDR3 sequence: CASSVGTRFPGELFF. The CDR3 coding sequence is TGTGCCAGTAGTGTCGGGACACGGTTCCCCGGGGAGCTGTTTTTT.

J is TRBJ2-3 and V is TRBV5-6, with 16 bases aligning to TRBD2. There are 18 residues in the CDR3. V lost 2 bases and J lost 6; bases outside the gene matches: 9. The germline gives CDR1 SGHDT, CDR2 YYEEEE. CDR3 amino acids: CASSFPGLAGGQVDTQYF. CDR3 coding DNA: TGTGCCAGCAGCTTCCCGGGACTAGCGGGAGGGCAGGTGGATACGCAGTATTTT.

Here the CDR3 DNA reads TGTGCCAGTAGTATGCCCTCTAATACGCAGTATTTT. It specifies CASSMPSNTQYF. The chain couples TRBV19 to TRBJ2-3; no reliable D call. Germline loops: CDR1 LNHDA, CDR2 SQIVND (reference sequence). This CDR3 is built from 12 residues. The V and J ends lost 3 bases and 7 bases respectively, with 8 bases between them.

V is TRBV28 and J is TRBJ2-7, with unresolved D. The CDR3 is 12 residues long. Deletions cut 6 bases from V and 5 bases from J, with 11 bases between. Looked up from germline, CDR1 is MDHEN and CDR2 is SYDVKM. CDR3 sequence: CASSWSADEQYF. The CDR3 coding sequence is TGTGCCAGCAGCTGGAGTGCAGACGAGCAGTACTTC.

CDR3 protein: CASSLGLAGVEQYF. The CDR3 DNA follows: TGTGCCAGCAGCTTGGGACTAGCGGGAGTCGAGCAGTACTTC. The chain links TRBV7-6 to TRBJ2-7, with 14 bases lining up with TRBD2. Germline-derived CDR1 and CDR2 are SGHVS and FNYEAQ. The CDR3 is 14 amino acids. Losses at the gene ends were 3 bases for V and 6 bases for J; bases not matched to a gene: 1.

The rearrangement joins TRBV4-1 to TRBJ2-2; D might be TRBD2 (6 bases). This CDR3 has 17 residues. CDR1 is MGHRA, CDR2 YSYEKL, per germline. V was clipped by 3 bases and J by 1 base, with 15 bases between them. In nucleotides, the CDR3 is TGCGCCAGCAGCCACCCGGGGGAATCTGTGAACACCGGGGAGCTGTTTTTT. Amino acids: CASSHPGESVNTGELFF.

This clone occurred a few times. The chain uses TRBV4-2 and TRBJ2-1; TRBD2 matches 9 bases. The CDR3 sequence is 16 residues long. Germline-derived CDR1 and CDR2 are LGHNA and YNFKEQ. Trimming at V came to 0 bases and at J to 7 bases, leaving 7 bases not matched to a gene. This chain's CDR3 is CASSQDTSGSVNEQFF. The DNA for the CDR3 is TGTGCCAGCAGCCAAGATACTAGCGGGTCGGTGAATGAGCAGTTCTTC.

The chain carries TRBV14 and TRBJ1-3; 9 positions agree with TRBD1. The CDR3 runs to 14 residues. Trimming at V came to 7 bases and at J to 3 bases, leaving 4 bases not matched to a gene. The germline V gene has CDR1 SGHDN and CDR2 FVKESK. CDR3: CASTGTGYGNTIYF. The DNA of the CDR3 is TGTGCCAGCACCGGGACAGGGTATGGAAACACCATATATTTT.

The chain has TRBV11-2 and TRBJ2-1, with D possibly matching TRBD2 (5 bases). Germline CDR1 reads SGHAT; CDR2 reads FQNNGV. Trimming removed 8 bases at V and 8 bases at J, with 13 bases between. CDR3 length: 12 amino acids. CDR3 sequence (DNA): TGTGCCAGCTCGGGATATGACCATGAGCAGTTCTTC. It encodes CASSGYDHEQFF.

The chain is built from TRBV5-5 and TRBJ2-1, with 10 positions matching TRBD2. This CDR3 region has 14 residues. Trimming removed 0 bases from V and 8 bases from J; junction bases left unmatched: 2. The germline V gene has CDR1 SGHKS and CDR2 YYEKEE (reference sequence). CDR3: CASSLASGSYEQFF. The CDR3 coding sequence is TGTGCCAGCAGCTTGGCTAGCGGGAGTTATGAGCAGTTCTTC.

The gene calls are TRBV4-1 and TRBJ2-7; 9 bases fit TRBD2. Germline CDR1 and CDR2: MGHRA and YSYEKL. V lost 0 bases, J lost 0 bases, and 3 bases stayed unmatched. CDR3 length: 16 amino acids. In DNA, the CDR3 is TGCGCCAGCAGCCAAGACCTAGCGGGAACCTCCTACGAGCAGTACTTC. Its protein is CASSQDLAGTSYEQYF.

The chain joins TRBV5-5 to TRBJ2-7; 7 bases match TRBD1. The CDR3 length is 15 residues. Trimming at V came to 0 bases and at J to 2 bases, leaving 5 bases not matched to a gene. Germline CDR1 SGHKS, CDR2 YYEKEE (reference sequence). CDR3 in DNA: TGTGCCAGCAGCTTGGGTGGGACAGTTACCTACGAGCAGTACTTC. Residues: CASSLGGTVTYEQYF.

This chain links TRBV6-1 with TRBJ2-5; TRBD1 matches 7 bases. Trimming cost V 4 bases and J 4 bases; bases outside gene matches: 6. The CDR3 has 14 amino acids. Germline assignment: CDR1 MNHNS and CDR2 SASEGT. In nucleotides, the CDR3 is TGTGCCAGCAGTGGGACAGGAGAGGGAGAGACCCAGTACTTC. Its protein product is CASSGTGEGETQYF.

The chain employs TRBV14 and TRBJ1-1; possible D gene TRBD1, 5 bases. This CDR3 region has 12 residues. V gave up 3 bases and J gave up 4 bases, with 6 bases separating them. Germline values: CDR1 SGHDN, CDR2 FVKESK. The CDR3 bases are TGTGCCAGCAGCCAGGGGCTCACTGAAGCTTTCTTT. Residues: CASSQGLTEAFF.

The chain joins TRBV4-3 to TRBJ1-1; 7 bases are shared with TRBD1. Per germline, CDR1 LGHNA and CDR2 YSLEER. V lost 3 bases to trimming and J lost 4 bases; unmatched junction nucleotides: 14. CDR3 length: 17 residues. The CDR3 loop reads CASSQGSTGEDSTEAFF. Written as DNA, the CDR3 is TGCGCCAGCAGCCAGGGATCCACAGGGGAAGATAGCACTGAAGCTTTCTTT.

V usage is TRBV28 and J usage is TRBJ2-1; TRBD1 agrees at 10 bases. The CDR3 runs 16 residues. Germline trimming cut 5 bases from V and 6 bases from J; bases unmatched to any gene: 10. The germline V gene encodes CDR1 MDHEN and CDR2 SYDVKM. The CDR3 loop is CASSPLPGTGVNEQFF. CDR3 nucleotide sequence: TGTGCCAGCAGTCCCCTTCCCGGGACAGGGGTCAATGAGCAGTTCTTC.

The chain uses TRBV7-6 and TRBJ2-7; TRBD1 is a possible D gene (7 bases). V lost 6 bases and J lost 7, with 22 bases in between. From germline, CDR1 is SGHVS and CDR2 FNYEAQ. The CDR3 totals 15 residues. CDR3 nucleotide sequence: TGTGCCAGCAGTCGACCGGAGGGACAGCGGCAAGAGCAGTACTTC. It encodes CASSRPEGQRQEQYF.

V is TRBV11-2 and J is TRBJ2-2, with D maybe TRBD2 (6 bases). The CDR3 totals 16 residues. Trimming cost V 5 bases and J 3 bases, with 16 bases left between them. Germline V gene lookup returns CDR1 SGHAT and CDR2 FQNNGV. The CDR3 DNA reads TGTGCCAGCAGCGCCGTCGGGGGAGTCGACACCGGGGAGCTGTTTTTT. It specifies CASSAVGGVDTGELFF. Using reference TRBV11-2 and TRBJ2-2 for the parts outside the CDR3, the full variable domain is EAGVAQSPRYKIIEKRQSVAFWCNPISGHATLYWYQQILGQGPKLLIQFQNNGVVDDSQLPKDRFSAERLKGVDSTLKIQPAKLEDSAVYLCASSAVGGVDTGELFFGEGSRLTVL.

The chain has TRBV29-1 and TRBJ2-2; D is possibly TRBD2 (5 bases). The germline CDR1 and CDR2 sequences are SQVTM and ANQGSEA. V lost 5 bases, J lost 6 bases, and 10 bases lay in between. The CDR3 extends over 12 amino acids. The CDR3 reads CSVPTTAGELFF. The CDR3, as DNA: TGCAGCGTTCCGACTACCGCCGGGGAGCTGTTTTTT.